The T cell receptor beta chain under discussion was sequenced for a study of response to subunit inactivated influenza vaccine. With respect to this clonotype: Antigen: not known.

General study results and limits: New T cells are recruited in small numbers by each seasonal influenza vaccination, according to the authors' suggestion.

CDR3 length: 15 amino acids. V dropped 3 bases and J dropped 6; count of bases not matched to a gene: 6. Per germline, CDR1 SGHDT and CDR2 YYEEEE. Using its own MiXCR run on the RT-PCR reads, TCRdb lists one record per CDR3 protein. Altogether hundreds of thousands of distinct CDR3 sequences are present, 12% being singletons, with the ten largest covering 10% to 13%. V gene TRBV5-6 combines with J gene TRBJ1-4; 9 bases map to TRBD1. This receptor was obtained from a man in his forties or fifties who received an inactivated influenza vaccine. The specimen was PBMCs from blood, collected on the day of vaccination. CDR3 DNA: TGTGCCAGCAGCTCTGTACAGGGGGCCTATGAAAAACTGTTTTTT. It specifies CASSSVQGAYEKLFF.